These 17 T cell receptor beta chains came from one sample sequenced in a study of shared clonotypes between healthy human individuals. Repertoires were generated with immunoSEQ multiplex PCR, while TCRdb's copy carries only in-frame clones and drops some. The data hold hundreds of thousands of clones, with 90% to 96% observed a single time. Sequencing was performed on naive CD4+ T cells sorted from blood. Subset denoted: CD45RA+ positively selected. The receptor set was obtained from a woman between 25 and 40 years old in good health.

The V call is TRBV5-1, the J call TRBJ2-1; no clear D. The CDR3 has 12 amino acids. Germline assignment: CDR1 SGHRS and CDR2 YFSETQ. V was shortened by 0 bases and J by 3 bases, with 1 base between the two germline ends. CDR3 coding DNA: TGCGCCAGCAGCTTGGTCTACAATGAGCAGTTCTTC. It encodes CASSLVYNEQFF.

The V gene is TRBV2, the J gene TRBJ2-5; D is ambiguous. The V end lost 4 bases, the J end lost 1 base, and 7 bases lay between the germline ends. The CDR3 runs 13 residues. Germline V gene sequence: CDR1 SNHLY, CDR2 FYNNEI. This CDR3 is CASSGALQETQYF. The CDR3 coding sequence is TGTGCCAGCAGTGGGGCACTCCAAGAGACCCAGTACTTC.

The chain employs TRBV4-1 and TRBJ2-1; D may be TRBD2 (5 bases). The CDR3 sequence is 14 residues long. Germline values: CDR1 MGHRA, CDR2 YSYEKL. The V end lost 4 bases, the J end lost 10 bases, and 17 bases lay between the germline ends. The CDR3 region is CASSLLVGVREQFF. Written as DNA, the CDR3 is TGCGCCAGCAGCCTCCTGGTGGGAGTTAGGGAGCAGTTCTTC.

V and J are TRBV28 and TRBJ1-4; D ambiguous. Trimming stripped 3 bases from V and 4 bases from J, with 12 bases between. The CDR3 totals 15 residues. In germline, CDR1 is MDHEN, CDR2 SYDVKM. The CDR3 here is CASSFAGSGNEKLFF. The DNA of the CDR3 is TGTGCCAGCAGTTTTGCAGGCAGCGGTAATGAAAAACTGTTTTTT.

V gene TRBV10-3 combines with J gene TRBJ2-3; tentative D call: TRBD1 (5 bases). V lost 6 bases and J lost 3, with 10 bases in between. The germline V gene encodes CDR1 ENHRY and CDR2 SYGVKD. The CDR3 extends over 13 amino acids. DNA for the CDR3: TGTGCCATCAGCACGACAGAGACAGATACGCAGTATTTT. It specifies CAISTTETDTQYF.

The CDR3 coding sequence is TGTGCCAGCGGCCTTCGCTACGAGCAGTACTTC. Protein sequence: CASGLRYEQYF. The chain joins TRBV14 to TRBJ2-7; D not certain. Germline CDR1 reads SGHDN; CDR2 reads FVKESK. The CDR3 runs 11 residues. With 8 bases removed from V and 3 bases from J, the gap between germline ends came to 8 bases.

In this sample, this clone turned up once. The V and J genes are TRBV6-5 and TRBJ1-1; TRBD1 is a possible D gene (5 bases). Per germline, CDR1 MNHEY and CDR2 SVGAGI. The CDR3 totals 14 residues. Trimming took off 4 bases at V and 1 base at J, with 10 bases between the two ends. The CDR3 loop is CASSSGTRNTEAFF. In nucleotides, the CDR3 is TGTGCCAGCAGTTCCGGGACGAGGAACACTGAAGCTTTCTTT.

This rearrangement joins TRBV27 to TRBJ2-3; 7 nucleotides match TRBD2. This CDR3 contains 19 residues. V lost 0 bases, J lost 1 base, and 13 bases stayed unmatched. Germline V gene sequence: CDR1 MNHEY, CDR2 SMNVEV (reference sequence). The CDR3 sequence is CASSLSPMRGSKGTDTQYF. The DNA of the CDR3 is TGTGCCAGCAGTTTATCCCCGATGCGCGGGAGTAAAGGCACAGATACGCAGTATTTT.

This chain connects TRBV18 to TRBJ2-7; 7 positions agree with TRBD1. J was trimmed by 5 bases and V by 3 bases; bases with no gene match: 4. The CDR3 is 13 amino acids. In germline, CDR1 is KGHSH, CDR2 LQKENI. The CDR3 protein is CASSPGQADEQYF. CDR3 DNA sequence: TGTGCCAGCTCACCCGGACAGGCCGACGAGCAGTACTTC.

J is TRBJ2-6 and V is TRBV5-1; D is undetermined. V shed 8 bases and J shed 1 base, with 7 bases lying between them. CDR1 and CDR2 (germline): SGHRS, YFSETQ. This CDR3 is built from 13 residues. The CDR3 spells CARTGSGANVLTF. CDR3 bases: TGCGCCAGGACGGGTTCTGGGGCCAACGTCCTGACTTTC.

This chain joins TRBV4-1 and TRBJ2-7, with a tentative D call TRBD2 (6 bases). CDR1 is MGHRA and CDR2 is YSYEKL in the germline V gene. The CDR3 spans 15 residues. V was pared by 4 bases and J by 3 bases, with 16 bases between. The CDR3 nucleotides read TGCGCCAGCAGCCCCAGTGGCCGGGGGATCTACGAGCAGTACTTC. This translates into CASSPSGRGIYEQYF.

This clone has a single count. This chain links TRBV28 with TRBJ2-4; D uncertain. The germline CDR1 and CDR2 sequences are MDHEN and SYDVKM. Trimming shortened V by 6 bases and J by 0 bases, and 9 bases separated the two germline ends. This CDR3 is built from 14 residues. The CDR3 sequence: CASRQTGAKNIQYF. The CDR3 nucleotides are TGTGCCAGCAGGCAGACGGGAGCCAAAAACATTCAGTACTTC. The full variable domain, in which reference TRBV28 and TRBJ2-4 provide the parts outside the CDR3, is DVKVTQSSRYLVKRTGEKVFLECVQDMDHENMFWYRQDPGLGLRLIYFSYDVKMKEKGDIPEGYSVSREKKERFSLILESASTNQTSMYLCASRQTGAKNIQYFGAGTRLSVL.

The chain carries TRBV28 and TRBJ2-5; D might be TRBD1 (6 bases). Germline V gene lookup returns CDR1 MDHEN and CDR2 SYDVKM. Trimming left V 5 bases short and J 5 bases short, with 15 bases between. This CDR3 comprises 14 residues. CDR3 bases: TGTGCCAGCAGTCCAGGACAGCTCCCGGAGACCCAGTACTTC. Translated, it gives CASSPGQLPETQYF.

The chain joins TRBV28 to TRBJ2-7, with D uncertain. Trimming cost V 2 bases and J 2 bases, with 10 bases left between them. Germline lookup yields CDR1 MDHEN and CDR2 SYDVKM. This CDR3 contains 14 residues. The CDR3 loop is CASSLISGTYEQYF. Here the CDR3 DNA reads TGTGCCAGCAGTTTAATTTCAGGCACCTACGAGCAGTACTTC.

The chain combines TRBV4-2 with TRBJ1-2, with a tentative D call TRBD1 (6 bases). The germline V and J ends were trimmed by 4 bases and 7 bases, with 13 bases remaining between them. The germline CDR1 and CDR2 sequences are LGHNA and YNFKEQ. This CDR3 has 13 amino acids. In DNA, the CDR3 is TGTGCCAGCAGCCTAGCGAACAGGGTTGGCTACACCTTC. This sequence encodes CASSLANRVGYTF.

The table lists this clone with a count of one. V is TRBV4-1 and J is TRBJ2-7, with TRBD1 matching 10 bases. The CDR3 consists of 16 residues. The V gene end was trimmed by 2 bases and the J gene end by 5 bases; junction bases not matched to a gene: 9. From germline, CDR1 is MGHRA and CDR2 YSYEKL. In DNA, the CDR3 is TGCGCCAGCAGCCAATTCCCGGGACAGGGGAAAGACGAGCAGTACTTC. This gives the protein CASSQFPGQGKDEQYF.

For this clone: The same CDR3 also results from other DNA sequences found in this sample. V is TRBV28 and J is TRBJ1-5, with D unclear. The CDR3 loop spans 12 amino acids. Germline V lookup: CDR1 MDHEN, CDR2 SYDVKM. V was trimmed by 5 bases and J by 4 bases, leaving 6 bases between them. CDR3 region: CASSPSNQPQHF. CDR3 sequence (DNA): TGTGCCAGCAGTCCTTCAAATCAGCCCCAGCATTTT.